This entry is about one T cell receptor beta chain. The sample comes from a study of cytomegalovirus exposure and HLA in healthy donors. It was with 60 Vbeta and 13 Jbeta primers that the PCR ran. Study processing details: In a later analysis, the count reached some 88 million unique TCR beta chains, with 10 million to 14 million shared. The assay was immunoSEQ multiplex PCR, and TCRdb's table has in-frame clones only and misses some. The V and J calls and clone size come from that table; D and trimming were worked out from the DNA. In the table there are roughly 62,000 clones, approximately 77% of which are singletons. CDR1 is SGHDN, CDR2 FVKESK, per germline. V shed 0 bases, J shed 0 bases, and the junction held 10 bases outside the gene matches. The CDR3 sequence is 20 residues long.

The chain uses TRBV14 and TRBJ2-6; 8 nucleotides align to TRBD2. The sequence came from a woman aged 40 to 50 in good health and CMV-seropositive. The sequenced material came from PBMCs. The CDR3 region is CASSQDFGAAGDSGANVLTF. The CDR3 nucleotides read TGTGCCAGCAGCCAAGATTTTGGGGCAGCGGGAGACTCTGGGGCCAACGTCCTGACTTTC.